These T cell receptor beta chains were read from a single sample in a study of beta chain features in type 1 diabetes. The method was immunoSEQ multiplex PCR; TCRdb's version includes in-frame clones alone and lacks a portion of them. Among more than 550,000 clones listed, about 14% were seen once. Input material: naive CD4+ T cells from blood. Receptor source: a man aged 18 to 30 with type 1 diabetes. The CDR3 runs from the conserved cysteine through the conserved F or W. The D gene is left open where the match is weak. Some rows mark clone size as missing; the rest say once, few, many or name a class of expanded clone.

j_gene | d_gene | v_gene | abundance | CDR3aa | CDR3nt
TRBJ1-2 | . | TRBV7-2 | . | CASSRAPGASNYGYTF | TGTGCCAGCAGCCGGGCGCCGGGGGCGTCGAACTATGGCTACACCTTC
TRBJ2-1 | TRBD2 | TRBV7-2 | . | CASSPGTSGRSRQFF | TGTGCCAGCAGCCCCGGGACTAGCGGGCGGAGTCGGCAGTTCTTC
TRBJ2-7 | TRBD2 | TRBV6-5 | few | CASTEAGGTHEQYF | TGTGCCAGCACCGAAGCGGGGGGCACGCACGAGCAGTACTTC
TRBJ2-3 | . | TRBV6-6 | few | CASSPEWDTQYF | TGTGCCAGCAGCCCCGAGTGGGATACGCAGTATTTT
TRBJ2-3 | TRBD2 | TRBV30 | . | CAWSTGLAGGPDTQYF | TGTGCCTGGAGTACGGGACTAGCGGGGGGGCCAGATACGCAGTATTTT
TRBJ2-3 | . | TRBV6-1 | . | CASSEGAGLSTDTQYF | TGTGCCAGCAGTGAGGGGGCGGGCCTCAGCACAGATACGCAGTATTTT
TRBJ2-3 | TRBD2 | TRBV7-6 | . | CASSLGTSGNADTQYF | TGTGCCAGCAGCCTGGGGACTAGCGGGAATGCAGATACGCAGTATTTT
TRBJ2-3 | . | TRBV5-1 | . | CASSFERGADTQYF | TGCGCCAGCAGCTTTGAGAGGGGGGCAGATACGCAGTATTTT
TRBJ2-3 | . | TRBV4-1 | few | CASSQGDRGWGTDTQYF | TGCGCCAGCAGCCAGGGAGACCGGGGCTGGGGCACAGATACGCAGTATTTT
TRBJ2-5 | . | TRBV6-1 | . | CASGRDEYQETQYF | TGTGCCAGTGGACGGGATGAGTACCAAGAGACCCAGTACTTC
TRBJ2-7 | . | TRBV15 | few | CATSSPGESNEQYF | TGTGCCACCAGCAGCCCAGGGGAGTCGAACGAGCAGTACTTC
TRBJ2-1 | . | TRBV18 | . | CASSRGDTYNEQFF | TGTGCCAGCTCACGGGGGGACACCTACAATGAGCAGTTCTTC
TRBJ1-2 | . | TRBV7-3 | . | CASSLRLGQNYGYTF | TGTGCCAGCAGCTTACGCCTCGGGCAGAACTATGGCTACACCTTC
TRBJ1-4 | TRBD1 | TRBV28 | few | CASSSDRGLSEKLFF | TGTGCCAGCAGTTCGGACAGGGGGTTAAGTGAAAAACTGTTTTTT
TRBJ1-3 | . | TRBV30 | few | CAGSHDSYGNTIYF | TGTGCCGGATCTCATGACAGTTATGGAAACACCATATATTTT
TRBJ2-1 | TRBD2 | TRBV19 | few | CASRRAGGGEQFF | TGTGCCAGTAGAAGAGCGGGAGGCGGTGAGCAGTTCTTC
TRBJ2-1 | . | TRBV7-2 | . | CASTDFLGSGNEQFF | TGTGCCAGCACCGATTTCCTAGGATCCGGCAATGAGCAGTTCTTC
TRBJ2-7 | TRBD2 | TRBV19 | . | CASSKAGAPYEQYF | TGTGCCAGTAGTAAAGCGGGAGCACCCTACGAGCAGTACTTC
TRBJ2-7 | . | TRBV18 | . | CASSSDSLSYEQYF | TGTGCCAGCTCATCGGACAGCCTCTCCTACGAGCAGTACTTC
TRBJ2-7 | TRBD1 | TRBV7-3 | . | CASSLMGQGYEQYF | TGTGCCAGCAGCTTAATGGGACAGGGTTACGAGCAGTACTTC
TRBJ2-7 | . | TRBV20-1 | . | CSARIEYEQYF | TGCAGTGCTAGAATTGAATACGAGCAGTACTTC
TRBJ2-1 | . | TRBV18 | . | CASSLPGANEQFF | TGTGCCAGCTCTCTACCAGGGGCTAATGAGCAGTTCTTC
TRBJ2-5 | . | TRBV7-7 | . | CASSPGGVLQETQYF | TGTGCTAGCAGCCCTGGAGGGGTCCTCCAAGAGACCCAGTACTTC
TRBJ1-5 | . | TRBV11-2 | few | CASSLSPNQPQHF | TGTGCCAGCAGTCTTTCACCTAATCAGCCCCAGCATTTT
TRBJ1-4 | TRBD1 | TRBV7-2 | . | CASSPTPGQGDVGEKLFF | TGTGCCAGCAGCCCAACGCCTGGACAGGGGGACGTTGGTGAAAAACTGTTTTTT